A selection of T cell receptor beta chains follows, all from one sample in a study of regulatory T cells in long-lasting Graves disease. From the multiplex PCR reads, TCRdb called clonotypes with MiXCR, one entry per CDR3 protein. The sample shows 400,000 or so distinct CDR3 sequences, about a fifth of them seen only once. Source: peripheral blood mononuclear cells (PBMCs), taken when the disease was refractory, from a patient treated with antithyroid drugs. The receptor source for this set is a female donor with Graves disease. The CDR3 runs from the conserved cysteine through the conserved F or W. The D gene is left open where the match is weak. Size is omitted from some rows. Given values are once, few, many or a class for expanded clones.

>TRBV7-3|TRBD1|TRBJ1-1|few
CASSLTGPGAGGEAFF
TGTGCCAGCAGCTTAACGGGGCCCGGGGCAGGGGGTGAAGCTTTCTTT
>TRBV5-1|TRBD1|TRBJ1-4|.
CASSVVGQGEKLFF
TGCGCCAGCAGCGTGGTAGGACAGGGTGAAAAACTGTTTTTT
>TRBV20-1|.|TRBJ1-1|few
CSARDNLNTEAFF
TGCAGTGCCCGGGACAACTTGAACACTGAAGCTTTCTTT
>TRBV10-3|.|TRBJ2-7|many
CAISDEGPEQYF
TGTGCCATCAGTGATGAGGGTCCCGAGCAGTACTTC
>TRBV30|.|TRBJ2-7|many
CALRLVYEQYF
TGTGCCTTACGACTTGTCTACGAGCAGTACTTC
>TRBV7-6|TRBD1|TRBJ1-4|few
CASSPNRGSNEKLFF
TGTGCCAGCAGCCCTAACAGGGGGTCGAATGAAAAACTGTTTTTT
>TRBV30|.|TRBJ1-2|many
CAYNRGYYGYTF
TGTGCCTACAACCGAGGGTACTATGGCTACACCTTC
>TRBV12-3/TRBV12-4|.|TRBJ1-4|many
CASSSWPQSTTNEKLFF
TGTGCCAGCAGTTCTTGGCCTCAATCGACGACTAATGAAAAACTGTTTTTT
>TRBV12-3/TRBV12-4|.|TRBJ2-2|.
CASILSGELFF
TGTGCCAGCATCCTTTCCGGGGAGCTGTTTTTT
>TRBV20-1|TRBD1|TRBJ1-2|many
CSASDRDYGYTF
TGCAGTGCGTCGGACAGGGACTATGGCTACACCTTC
>TRBV20-1|.|TRBJ2-7|.
CSARAKGTSSYEQYF
TGCAGTGCTAGAGCCAAAGGTACTAGTAGCTACGAGCAGTACTTC
>TRBV28|.|TRBJ1-3|few
CASSLGTGVSSGNTIYF
TGTGCCAGCAGCTTAGGCACGGGCGTCTCCTCTGGAAACACCATATATTTT
>TRBV29-1|TRBD1|TRBJ1-1|.
CSADRGAEAFF
TGCAGCGCCGACAGGGGTGCTGAAGCTTTCTTT
>TRBV7-2|TRBD1|TRBJ1-1|.
CASSMTGDAEAFF
TGTGCCAGCAGCATGACAGGGGACGCTGAAGCTTTCTTT
>TRBV7-2|.|TRBJ2-2|few
CASSLELRQINTGELFF
TGTGCCAGCAGCTTAGAATTGCGGCAGATAAACACCGGGGAGCTGTTTTTT
>TRBV7-4|.|TRBJ1-4|many
CASSLALGEKLFF
TGTGCCAGCAGCTTAGCGCTCGGCGAAAAACTGTTTTTT
>TRBV28|TRBD1|TRBJ1-6|few
CASSFGGQVLHSPLHF
TGTGCCAGCAGTTTTGGAGGACAGGTTCTACATTCACCCCTCCACTTT
>TRBV18|.|TRBJ1-2|many
CASSPRADGKNYGYTF
TGTGCCAGCTCACCAAGGGCGGACGGGAAGAACTATGGCTACACCTTC
>TRBV12-3/TRBV12-4|TRBD2|TRBJ2-2|few
CASRPSGTSGNTGELFF
TGTGCCAGCAGACCCTCCGGGACTAGCGGGAACACCGGGGAGCTGTTTTTT
>TRBV27|TRBD2|TRBJ2-2|few
CASSSSSGRTGELFF
TGTGCCAGCAGTTCATCTAGCGGGAGGACCGGGGAGCTGTTTTTT
>TRBV18|.|TRBJ2-7|few
CASSHSDRPYEQYF
TGTGCCAGCTCACACAGCGACAGACCCTACGAGCAGTACTTC
>TRBV28|.|TRBJ2-7|.
CASARGLHSYEQYF
TGTGCCAGCGCCCGAGGACTCCACTCCTACGAGCAGTACTTC
>TRBV19|TRBD2|TRBJ2-7|few
CASSTLAGVDEQYF
TGTGCCAGTAGTACACTAGCGGGAGTCGACGAGCAGTACTTC
>TRBV28|.|TRBJ1-1|.
CASSFPRAFF
TGTGCCAGCAGTTTTCCCAGGGCTTTCTTT
>TRBV3-1|.|TRBJ2-7|many
CASSQGQEVPYEQYF
TGTGCCAGCAGCCAAGGGCAGGAGGTTCCCTACGAGCAGTACTTC
>TRBV2|.|TRBJ1-1|many
CASIPPSGAPEAFF
TGTGCCAGCATTCCGCCCTCAGGGGCCCCTGAAGCTTTCTTT
>TRBV20-1|TRBD2|TRBJ2-7|few
CSARDLLGTSGREQYF
TGCAGTGCTAGAGATCTGCTTGGGACTAGCGGACGCGAGCAGTACTTC
>TRBV28|TRBD1|TRBJ1-6|many
CASSPGQGASPLHF
TGTGCCAGCAGTCCCGGACAGGGGGCTTCACCCCTCCACTTT
>TRBV11-2|.|TRBJ2-7|many
CASSLVAGAGTYEQYF
TGTGCCAGCAGCTTAGTAGCAGGGGCCGGGACCTACGAGCAGTACTTC
>TRBV20-1|TRBD1|TRBJ2-7|few
CSARDPTGVVYEQYF
TGCAGTGCTAGAGATCCGACAGGGGTGGTCTACGAGCAGTACTTC
>TRBV6-1|.|TRBJ1-1|few
CASSDEAFF
TGTGCCAGCAGCGATGAAGCTTTCTTT
>TRBV20-1|TRBD1|TRBJ2-7|.
CSAREPGTGRWEQYF
TGCAGTGCTAGAGAACCCGGGACAGGTCGTTGGGAGCAGTACTTC
>TRBV7-6|TRBD1|TRBJ1-1|few
CASSDEEGGAEAFF
TGTGCCAGCAGCGACGAAGAAGGGGGCGCCGAAGCTTTCTTT
>TRBV11-3|.|TRBJ2-5|many
CASSLDTGVQYF
TGTGCCAGCAGCTTAGATACCGGGGTGCAGTACTTC
>TRBV2|.|TRBJ2-7|many
CASRKTYYEQYF
TGTGCCAGCAGGAAGACCTACTACGAGCAGTACTTC
>TRBV11-2|.|TRBJ2-2|.
CASRGDIRTGELFF
TGTGCCAGCAGGGGGGACATAAGGACCGGGGAGCTGTTTTTT
>TRBV2|.|TRBJ2-7|many
CASTSGENEQYF
TGTGCCAGCACCTCGGGCGAGAACGAGCAGTACTTC
>TRBV11-2|TRBD2|TRBJ2-7|.
CASSWGGAGGRGEQYF
TGTGCCAGCAGCTGGGGTGGAGCGGGAGGTCGAGGCGAGCAGTACTTC
>TRBV29-1|.|TRBJ2-1|.
CSVDSYRMGFNEQFF
TGCAGCGTCGATTCCTACCGGATGGGGTTTAATGAGCAGTTCTTC
>TRBV7-2|.|TRBJ1-5|few
CASSLVGGYSNQPQHF
TGTGCCAGCAGCTTAGTGGGGGGGTATAGCAATCAGCCCCAGCATTTT
>TRBV4-3|.|TRBJ2-5|many
CASSRDSGGGETQYF
TGCGCCAGCAGCCGAGATTCAGGTGGGGGAGAGACCCAGTACTTC
>TRBV19|TRBD2|TRBJ2-3|few
CASSIGFGAGETDTQYF
TGTGCCAGTAGTATTGGATTCGGAGCGGGGGAAACAGATACGCAGTATTTT
>TRBV19|.|TRBJ1-1|few
CASSIVQSPRSEAFF
TGTGCCAGTAGTATAGTTCAGAGCCCTAGGAGTGAAGCTTTCTTT
>TRBV28|.|TRBJ1-1|few
CASSLVGGGTEAFF
TGTGCCAGCAGTTTAGTAGGGGGTGGAACTGAAGCTTTCTTT
>TRBV6-2/TRBV6-3|.|TRBJ1-6|few
CATWGFGSPLHF
TGTGCGACTTGGGGATTTGGTTCACCCCTCCACTTT
>TRBV18|TRBD1|TRBJ2-7|many
CASSPPGQGDYEQYF
TGTGCCAGCTCACCACCGGGACAGGGTGACTACGAGCAGTACTTC
>TRBV10-3|TRBD1|TRBJ1-2|few
CAIRGTGSNYGYTF
TGTGCCATCAGGGGGACAGGATCTAACTATGGCTACACCTTC
>TRBV7-9|TRBD1|TRBJ2-6|.
CASSLIGGHRFSGANVLTF
TGTGCCAGCAGCTTAATAGGGGGCCACCGGTTTTCTGGGGCCAACGTCCTGACTTTC
>TRBV6-9|.|TRBJ2-7|many
CASSYSQVHSYEQYF
TGTGCCAGCAGTTACTCACAGGTGCACTCCTACGAGCAGTACTTC
>TRBV6-5|TRBD1|TRBJ2-1|.
CASSYRDRNNEQFF
TGTGCCAGCAGTTACCGGGACAGGAACAATGAGCAGTTCTTC
>TRBV15|.|TRBJ1-2|few
CATSRDTTGYTF
TGTGCCACCAGCAGAGATACTACCGGCTACACCTTC
>TRBV20-1|TRBD2|TRBJ2-5|.
CSARGLAGGPETQYF
TGCAGTGCTAGGGGACTAGCGGGAGGGCCGGAGACCCAGTACTTC
>TRBV6-2/TRBV6-3|TRBD1|TRBJ2-7|.
CASSYSRWDSSYEQYF
TGTGCCAGCAGTTACTCCCGATGGGACAGCTCCTACGAGCAGTACTTC
>TRBV10-3|.|TRBJ1-1|few
CAISESKPGDDTEAFF
TGTGCCATCAGTGAATCTAAACCAGGGGATGACACTGAAGCTTTCTTT
>TRBV7-9|.|TRBJ2-7|.
CASSLKPLGGRENYEQYF
TGTGCCAGCAGCTTAAAGCCCTTAGGGGGGAGAGAGAACTACGAGCAGTACTTC
>TRBV6-1|TRBD1|TRBJ1-5|many
CASSRQGGGSNQPQHF
TGTGCCAGCAGTAGACAGGGGGGTGGTAGCAATCAGCCCCAGCATTTT
>TRBV15|TRBD2|TRBJ2-5|many
CATSDPWPGGETQYF
TGTGCCACCAGCGACCCCTGGCCGGGAGGGGAGACCCAGTACTTC
>TRBV25-1|.|TRBJ2-2|few
CASSETLHTAGELFF
TGTGCCAGCAGTGAAACACTGCACACGGCCGGGGAGCTGTTTTTT
>TRBV20-1|TRBD1|TRBJ2-5|many
CSANRGETQYF
TGCAGTGCTAACAGGGGAGAGACCCAGTACTTC
>TRBV12-3/TRBV12-4|.|TRBJ1-1|many
CASSHYLNTEAFF
TGTGCCAGCAGCCATTACCTGAACACTGAAGCTTTCTTT